Included here is one TCR beta chain sequence, with context. This specimen belongs to a study of cytomegalovirus exposure and HLA in healthy donors. This CDR3 comprises 21 residues. CDR1 LGHNA and CDR2 YSLEER come from the germline V gene. V lost 1 base, J lost 1 base, and 26 bases lay in between. 60 Vbeta and 13 Jbeta primers were used in PCR. Clones were sequenced by immunoSEQ multiplex PCR, and TCRdb holds only the in-frame ones, with some missing. Of about 140,000 clones listed, roughly three quarters were seen once; the top ten hold 4.9%. The sample was PBMCs. The sequence was collected from a woman aged 50 to 65 in good health and CMV-seronegative. The V and J genes are TRBV4-3 and TRBJ2-4; possible D gene TRBD1, 5 bases. CDR3 region: CASSQVRGTGDGTWAKNIQYF. The CDR3 DNA reads as TGCGCCAGCAGCCAAGTGAGAGGAACAGGAGACGGCACGTGGGCCAAAAACATTCAGTACTTC.